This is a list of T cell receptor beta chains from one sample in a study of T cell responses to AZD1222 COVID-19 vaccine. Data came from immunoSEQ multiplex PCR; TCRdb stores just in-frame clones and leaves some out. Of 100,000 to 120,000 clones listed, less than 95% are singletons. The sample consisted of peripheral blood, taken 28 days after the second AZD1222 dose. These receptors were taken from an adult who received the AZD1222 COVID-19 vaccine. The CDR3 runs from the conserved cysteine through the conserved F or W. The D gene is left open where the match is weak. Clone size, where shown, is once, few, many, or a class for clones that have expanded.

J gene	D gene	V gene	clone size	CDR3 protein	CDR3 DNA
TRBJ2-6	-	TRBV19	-	CASSIFGETGANVLTF	TGTGCCAGTAGTATCTTTGGGGAGACTGGGGCCAACGTCCTGACTTTC
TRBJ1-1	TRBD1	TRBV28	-	CASSLKRGRRAFF	TGTGCCAGCAGTTTAAAAAGGGGGCGGAGAGCTTTCTTT
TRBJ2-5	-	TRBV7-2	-	CASSFGGPRETQYF	TGTGCCAGCAGCTTTGGGGGGCCCCGGGAGACCCAGTACTTC
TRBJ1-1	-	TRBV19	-	CASSIGVNTEAFF	TGTGCCAGTAGTATAGGAGTGAACACTGAAGCTTTCTTT
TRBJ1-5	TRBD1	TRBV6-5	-	CASSTGQGAGQPQHF	TGTGCCAGCAGTACGGGACAGGGGGCCGGACAGCCCCAGCATTTT
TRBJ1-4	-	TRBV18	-	CASSVGTLNEKLFF	TGTGCCAGCTCAGTCGGGACACTTAATGAAAAACTGTTTTTT
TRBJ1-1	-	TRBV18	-	CATSVGRANTEAFF	TGTGCCACCTCCGTGGGGAGGGCGAACACTGAAGCTTTCTTT
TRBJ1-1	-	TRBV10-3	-	CATAAGDTEAFF	TGTGCCACCGCCGCCGGGGACACTGAAGCTTTCTTT
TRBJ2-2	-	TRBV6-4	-	CASSDSSGENTGELFF	TGTGCCAGCAGTGACTCGAGCGGAGAGAACACCGGGGAGCTGTTTTTT
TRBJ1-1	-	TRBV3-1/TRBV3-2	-	CASSPPNGPNTEF	TGTGCCAGCAGCCCACCTAATGGGCCTAATACGGAGTTT
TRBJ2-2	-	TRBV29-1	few	CSVGTGGNTGELFF	TGCAGCGTTGGAACTGGGGGGAACACCGGGGAGCTGTTTTTT
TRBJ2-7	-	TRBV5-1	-	CASSSSRDRFKQYF	TGCGCCAGCAGCTCTTCTCGGGATCGCTTTAAGCAGTACTTC
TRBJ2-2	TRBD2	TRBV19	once	CASSINGLAGGIGELFF	TGTGCCAGTAGTATAAACGGACTAGCGGGGGGGATCGGGGAGCTGTTTTTT
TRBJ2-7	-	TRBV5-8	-	CASSLDGYYEQYF	TGTGCCAGCAGCTTGGACGGCTACTACGAGCAGTACTTC
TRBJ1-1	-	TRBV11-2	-	CASSPRAVNTEAFF	TGTGCCAGCAGCCCCCGCGCAGTGAACACTGAAGCTTTCTTT
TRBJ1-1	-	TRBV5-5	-	CASSLPGHENTEAFF	TGTGCCAGCAGCCTACCGGGACATGAGAACACTGAAGCTTTCTTT
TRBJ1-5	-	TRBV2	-	CASSDNQGRNQPQHF	TGTGCCAGCAGTGATAACCAGGGTAGGAATCAGCCCCAGCATTTT
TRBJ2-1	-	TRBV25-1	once	CASSDTGGEYNEQFF	TGTGCCAGCAGCGATACAGGGGGGGAATACAATGAGCAGTTCTTC
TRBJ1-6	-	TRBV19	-	CASDSPLHF	TGTGCCAGTGATTCACCCCTCCACTTT
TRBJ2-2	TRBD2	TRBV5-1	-	CASSSSMTSGGGELFF	TGCGCCAGCAGCTCCTCTATGACTAGCGGGGGCGGGGAGCTGTTTTTT
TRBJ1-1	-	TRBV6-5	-	CASIPSPFGTEAFF	TGTGCCAGCATCCCCAGCCCTTTTGGAACTGAAGCTTTCTTT
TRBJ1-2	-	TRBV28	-	CASSPLGGGYGYTF	TGTGCCAGCAGTCCCTTGGGGGGCGGGTATGGCTACACCTTC
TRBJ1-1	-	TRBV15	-	CATSRDFRRTNTEAFF	TGTGCCACCAGCAGAGACTTTAGACGGACGAACACTGAAGCTTTCTTT
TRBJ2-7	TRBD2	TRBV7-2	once	CASSLAASGGATSYEQYF	TGTGCCAGCAGCTTAGCGGCTAGCGGGGGGGCGACCTCCTACGAGCAGTACTTC
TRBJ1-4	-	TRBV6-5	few	CASRDTGWNEKLFF	TGTGCCAGCAGAGACACAGGATGGAATGAAAAACTGTTTTTT
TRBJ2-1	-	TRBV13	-	CASSLGPPRRSSYNEQFF	TGTGCCAGCAGCTTAGGACCACCTAGAAGAAGCTCCTACAATGAGCAGTTCTTC
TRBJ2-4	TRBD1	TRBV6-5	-	CASSYSDRGLENIQYF	TGTGCCAGCAGTTACTCGGACAGGGGTTTGGAAAACATTCAGTACTTC
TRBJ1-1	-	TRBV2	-	CASGQSILMNTEAFF	TGTGCCAGCGGACAGTCCATCCTCATGAACACTGAAGCTTTCTTT
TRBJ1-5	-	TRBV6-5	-	CASRAWGINQPQHF	TGTGCCAGCAGAGCATGGGGGATCAATCAGCCCCAGCATTTT
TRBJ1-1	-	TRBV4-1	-	CASSHSGGHTEAFF	TGCGCCAGCAGCCACAGTGGGGGGCACACTGAAGCTTTCTTT
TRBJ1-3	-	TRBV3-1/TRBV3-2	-	CASSPQGHRGGNTIYF	TGTGCCAGCAGCCCCCAGGGACACAGAGGAGGAAACACCATATATTTT
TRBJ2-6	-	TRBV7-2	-	CASSSQSSGANVLTF	TGTGCCAGCAGCTCCCAGAGCTCTGGGGCCAACGTCCTGACTTTC
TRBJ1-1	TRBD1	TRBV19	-	CASSTGQGKPNTEAFF	TGTGCCAGTAGCACAGGACAGGGAAAACCGAACACTGAAGCTTTCTTT
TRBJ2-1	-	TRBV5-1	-	CASSLGSYNEQFF	TGCGCCAGCAGCCTGGGCTCCTACAATGAGCAGTTCTTC
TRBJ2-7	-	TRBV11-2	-	CASSLVEGPYEQYF	TGTGCCAGCAGCTTAGTAGAGGGTCCCTACGAGCAGTACTTC
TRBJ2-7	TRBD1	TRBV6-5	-	CASGQGKSYEQYF	TGTGCCAGCGGACAGGGGAAGTCCTACGAGCAGTACTTC
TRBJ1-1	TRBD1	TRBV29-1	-	CSVEVGDRGWTEAFF	TGCAGCGTGGAAGTGGGGGACAGGGGTTGGACTGAAGCTTTCTTT
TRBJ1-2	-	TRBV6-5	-	CASRDVDRTVYGYTF	TGTGCCAGCAGAGATGTGGACAGAACCGTCTATGGCTACACCTTC
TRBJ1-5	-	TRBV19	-	CASSIGRDQPQHF	TGTGCCAGTAGTATCGGCAGGGATCAGCCCCAGCATTTT
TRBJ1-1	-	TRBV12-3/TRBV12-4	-	CASSFASGTEAFF	TGTGCCAGCAGTTTTGCGTCGGGAACTGAAGCTTTCTTT
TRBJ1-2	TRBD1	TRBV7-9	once	CASLQGETGYTF	TGTGCCAGCCTACAGGGGGAGACTGGCTACACCTTC
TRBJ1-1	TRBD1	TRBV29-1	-	CSVIDRENTEAFF	TGCAGCGTCATCGACAGGGAGAACACTGAAGCTTTCTTT
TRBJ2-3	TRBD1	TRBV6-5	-	CASSYPGTGVDTQYF	TGTGCCAGCAGTTACCCCGGGACAGGTGTGGATACGCAGTATTTT
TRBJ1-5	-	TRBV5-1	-	CASSLDGESNQPQHF	TGCGCCAGCAGCTTGGATGGGGAAAGCAATCAGCCCCAGCATTTT
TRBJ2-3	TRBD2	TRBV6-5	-	CASSYFSGDTDTQYF	TGTGCCAGCAGTTACTTTAGCGGGGACACAGATACGCAGTATTTT
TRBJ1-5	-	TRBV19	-	CASSIFVSNSNQPQHF	TGTGCCAGTAGTATTTTCGTCAGCAATAGCAATCAGCCCCAGCATTTT
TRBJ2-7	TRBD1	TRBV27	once	CASRAGGRYEQYF	TGTGCCAGCAGAGCAGGGGGCAGGTACGAGCAGTACTTC
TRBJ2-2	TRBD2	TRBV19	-	CASSTIAGGLETGELFF	TGTGCCAGTAGTACCATAGCGGGGGGGCTAGAGACCGGGGAGCTGTTTTTT
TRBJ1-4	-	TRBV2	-	CASRSRRGSNEKLFF	TGTGCCAGCAGGTCCCGAAGGGGCAGCAATGAAAAACTGTTTTTT
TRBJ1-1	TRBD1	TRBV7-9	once	CASSRGQVNTEAFF	TGTGCCAGCAGCAGGGGACAGGTGAACACTGAAGCTTTCTTT
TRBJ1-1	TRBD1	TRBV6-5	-	CANRGHTEAFF	TGTGCCAACAGGGGTCACACTGAAGCTTTCTTT